A selection of T cell receptor beta chains follows, all from one sample in a study of T cell responses to AZD1222 COVID-19 vaccine. Method: immunoSEQ multiplex PCR; TCRdb's copy keeps in-frame clones and lacks some. The data contain some 180,000 clones, around 90% of them seen just once; the ten biggest clones take up around 1.1%. This specimen was peripheral blood, taken 28 days after the second AZD1222 dose. The receptors here all came from an adult who received the AZD1222 COVID-19 vaccine. The CDR3 runs from the conserved cysteine through the conserved F or W. The D gene is left open where the match is weak. A clone size is listed for some rows: how often the clone was seen (once, few, many), or a class if it is expanded.

TRBV2	.	TRBJ1-2	.	CASKDNLQRGYGYTF	TGTGCCAGCAAGGATAACCTACAGCGTGGCTATGGCTACACCTTC
TRBV10-3	.	TRBJ1-1	.	CATASINTEAFF	TGTGCCACAGCCTCCATCAACACTGAAGCTTTCTTT
TRBV18	TRBD1	TRBJ1-3	.	CASSPSDRATGNTIYF	TGTGCCAGCTCACCTTCTGACAGGGCTACTGGAAACACCATATATTTT
TRBV19	.	TRBJ2-5	few	CASSIDVRRETQYF	TGTGCCAGTAGTATAGATGTCAGACGGGAGACCCAGTACTTC
TRBV3-1/TRBV3-2	TRBD1	TRBJ2-5	.	CASSQDQDRQETQYF	TGTGCCAGCAGCCAAGATCAGGACAGGCAAGAGACCCAGTACTTC
TRBV2	.	TRBJ1-2	.	CARSGRERGYTF	TGTGCCAGGTCGGGACGGGAGAGAGGCTACACCTTC
TRBV4-1	.	TRBJ1-5	.	CASSQGQGFLHQPQHF	TGCGCCAGCAGCCAAGGGCAGGGTTTTCTCCATCAGCCCCAGCATTTT
TRBV9	.	TRBJ2-7	.	CASSVGTSHSYEQYF	TGTGCCAGCAGCGTGGGCACTTCCCACTCCTACGAGCAGTACTTC
TRBV3-1/TRBV3-2	.	TRBJ1-2	.	CASSQVSPADGYTF	TGTGCCAGCAGCCAAGTGTCCCCGGCAGATGGCTACACCTTC
TRBV5-4	.	TRBJ2-3	.	CASSFWLGTQYF	TGTGCCAGCAGCTTTTGGTTAGGTACGCAGTATTTT
TRBV3-1/TRBV3-2	.	TRBJ2-7	.	CASSGPGSEQYF	TGTGCCAGCAGCGGTCCCGGGAGCGAGCAGTACTTC
TRBV5-4	TRBD2	TRBJ2-1	.	CASSLDGTSGGALYNEQFF	TGTGCCAGCAGCTTGGATGGGACTAGCGGGGGGGCACTATACAATGAGCAGTTCTTC
TRBV13	TRBD1	TRBJ2-2	.	CASSFLTGYTGELFF	TGTGCCAGCAGCTTTCTGACAGGGTACACCGGGGAGCTGTTTTTT
TRBV3-1/TRBV3-2	TRBD1	TRBJ1-1	.	CASSQARDRGSFF	TGTGCCAGCAGCCAAGCTCGGGACAGGGGGTCTTTCTTT
TRBV2	.	TRBJ1-4	.	CASSPRAQLQLFF	TGTGCCAGCAGTCCCCGGGCCCAACTACAGCTGTTTTTT
TRBV19	TRBD1	TRBJ1-4	once	CASSPTGGSEKLFF	TGTGCCAGTAGTCCGACAGGGGGGTCGGAAAAACTGTTTTTT
TRBV19	.	TRBJ1-1	.	CASIKDTANTEAFF	TGTGCCAGTATAAAGGACACGGCGAACACTGAAGCTTTCTTT
TRBV25-1	.	TRBJ1-1	.	CASTLGGRGEAFF	TGTGCCAGCACTCTAGGGGGGAGAGGTGAAGCTTTCTTT
TRBV7-2	.	TRBJ1-5	few	CASSLSRQRNQPQHF	TGTGCCAGCAGCTTATCCCGACAGCGCAATCAGCCCCAGCATTTT
TRBV5-1	.	TRBJ1-1	once	CASSWLLGGMNTEAFF	TGCGCCAGCAGCTGGCTACTTGGGGGTATGAACACTGAAGCTTTCTTT
TRBV7-9	.	TRBJ2-1	.	CASSSHPRGYNEQFF	TGTGCCAGCAGCTCACATCCTAGGGGGTACAATGAGCAGTTCTTC